This T cell receptor beta chain stems from a study of T-cell memory formation after mild COVID-19. Overall study: Clusters of TCRs were largely donor specific.

In TCRdb, the 5' RACE reads were re-called with MiXCR into one record per CDR3 protein. The sample has 350,000 to 450,000 distinct CDR3 sequences; 25% to 30% are singletons. From germline, CDR1 is DFQATT and CDR2 SNEGSKA (reference sequence). The V and J ends lost 3 bases and 10 bases, in that order; junction bases with no gene match: 10. The CDR3 totals 13 residues. The sample taken for sequencing was PBMCs or a T cell subset sorted from them (not recorded which). This TCR derives from an adult woman who had mild COVID-19 (a few samples of this study predate the infection). Cell type and time point are not known. The V and J genes are TRBV20-1 and TRBJ1-1; 8 bases are a match to TRBD1. DNA of the CDR3: TGCAGTGCTAGCCTAATCGGACAGGGAACAGCTTTCTTT. Its translation is CSASLIGQGTAFF.